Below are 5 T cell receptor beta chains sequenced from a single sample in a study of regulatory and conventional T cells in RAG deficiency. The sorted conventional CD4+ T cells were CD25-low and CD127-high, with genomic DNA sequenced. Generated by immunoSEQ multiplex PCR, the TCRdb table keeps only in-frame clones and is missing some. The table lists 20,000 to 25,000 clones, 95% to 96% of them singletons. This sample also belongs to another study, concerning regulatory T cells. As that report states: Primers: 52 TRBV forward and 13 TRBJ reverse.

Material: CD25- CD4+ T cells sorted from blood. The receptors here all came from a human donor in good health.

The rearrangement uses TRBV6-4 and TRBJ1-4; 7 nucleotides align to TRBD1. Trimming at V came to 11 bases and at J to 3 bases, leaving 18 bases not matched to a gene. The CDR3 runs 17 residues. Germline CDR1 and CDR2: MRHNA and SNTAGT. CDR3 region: CALRRGGRGIANEKLFF. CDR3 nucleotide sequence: TGTGCCCTACGACGTGGGGGCAGGGGGATCGCTAATGAAAAACTGTTTTTT.

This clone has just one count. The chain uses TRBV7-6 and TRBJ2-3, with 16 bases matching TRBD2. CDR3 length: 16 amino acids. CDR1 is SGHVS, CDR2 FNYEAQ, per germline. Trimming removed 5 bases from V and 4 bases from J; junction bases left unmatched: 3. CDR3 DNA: TGTGCCAGCAGCGGGACTAGCGGGGGGGACGCAGATACGCAGTATTTT. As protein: CASSGTSGGDADTQYF. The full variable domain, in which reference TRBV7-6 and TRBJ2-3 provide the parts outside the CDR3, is GAGVSQSPRYKVTKRGQDVALRCDPISGHVSLYWYRQALGQGPEFLTYFNYEAQQDKSGLPNDRFSAERPEGSISTLTIQRTEQRDSAMYRCASSGTSGGDADTQYFGPGTRLTVL.

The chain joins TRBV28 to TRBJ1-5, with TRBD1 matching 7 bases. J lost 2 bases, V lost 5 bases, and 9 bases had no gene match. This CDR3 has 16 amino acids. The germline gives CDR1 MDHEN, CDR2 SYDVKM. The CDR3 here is CASSQQGLEGNQPQHF. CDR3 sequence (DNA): TGTGCCAGCAGTCAACAGGGGCTAGAGGGCAATCAGCCCCAGCATTTT. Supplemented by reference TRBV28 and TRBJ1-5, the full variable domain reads DVKVTQSSRYLVKRTGEKVFLECVQDMDHENMFWYRQDPGLGLRLIYFSYDVKMKEKGDIPEGYSVSREKKERFSLILESASTNQTSMYLCASSQQGLEGNQPQHFGDGTRLSIL.

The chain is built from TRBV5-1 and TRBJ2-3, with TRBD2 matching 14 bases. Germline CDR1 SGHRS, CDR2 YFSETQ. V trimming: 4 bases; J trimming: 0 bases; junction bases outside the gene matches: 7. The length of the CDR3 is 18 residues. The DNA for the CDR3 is TGCGCCAGCAGCCGGGGACTAGCGGGGGCCACTAGCACAGATACGCAGTATTTT. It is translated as CASSRGLAGATSTDTQYF.

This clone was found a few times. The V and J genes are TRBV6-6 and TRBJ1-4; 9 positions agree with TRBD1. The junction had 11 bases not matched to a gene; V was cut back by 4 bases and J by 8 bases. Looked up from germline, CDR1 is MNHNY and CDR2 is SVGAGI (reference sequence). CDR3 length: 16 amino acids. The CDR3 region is CASSSNRGLTIEKLFF. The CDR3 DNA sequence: TGTGCCAGCAGTTCCAACAGGGGGCTGACGATCGAAAAACTGTTTTTT.